This T cell receptor (beta chain) was captured in a study of Graves' ophthalmopathy and Graves' hyperthyroidism. The CDR3 runs to 16 residues. The germline V gene has CDR1 KGHDR and CDR2 SFDVKD. Trimming at V came to 2 bases and at J to 4 bases, leaving 8 bases not matched to a gene. Researchers took RNA transcripts and amplified TCR beta CDR3 regions from them. Investigators did first-round RT-PCR with HTBI primers, then second-round multiplex PCR. Each CDR3 protein is one row after TCRdb ran MiXCR on the multiplex PCR reads. The data hold over 450,000 distinct CDR3 sequences, with around 14% observed a single time.

This TCR was recovered from a woman between 25 and 40 years old with Graves' ophthalmopathy. The material sequenced was blood. V is TRBV24-1 and J is TRBJ2-7; 9 nucleotides agree with TRBD1. CDR3 coding DNA: TGTGCCACCAGTGATTCCACAGGGGGCGGCTGGTACGAGCAGTACTTC. Its protein is CATSDSTGGGWYEQYF.